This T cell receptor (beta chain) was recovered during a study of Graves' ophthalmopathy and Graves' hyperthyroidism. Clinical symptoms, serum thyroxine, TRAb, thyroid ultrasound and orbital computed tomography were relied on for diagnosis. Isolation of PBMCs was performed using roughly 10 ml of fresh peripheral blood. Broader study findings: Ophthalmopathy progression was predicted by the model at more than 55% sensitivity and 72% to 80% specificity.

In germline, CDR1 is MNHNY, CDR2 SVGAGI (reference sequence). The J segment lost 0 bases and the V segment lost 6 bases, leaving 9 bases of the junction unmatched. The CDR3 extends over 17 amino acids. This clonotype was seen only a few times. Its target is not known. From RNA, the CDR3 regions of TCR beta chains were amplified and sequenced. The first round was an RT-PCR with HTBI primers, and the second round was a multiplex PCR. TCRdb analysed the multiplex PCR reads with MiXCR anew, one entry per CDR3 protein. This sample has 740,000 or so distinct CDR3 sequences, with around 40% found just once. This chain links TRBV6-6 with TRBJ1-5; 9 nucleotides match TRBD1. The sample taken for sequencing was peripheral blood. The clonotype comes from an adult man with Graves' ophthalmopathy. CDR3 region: CASRPGTGRGSNQPQHF. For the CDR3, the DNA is TGTGCCAGCAGGCCTGGGACAGGGAGGGGTAGCAATCAGCCCCAGCATTTT.